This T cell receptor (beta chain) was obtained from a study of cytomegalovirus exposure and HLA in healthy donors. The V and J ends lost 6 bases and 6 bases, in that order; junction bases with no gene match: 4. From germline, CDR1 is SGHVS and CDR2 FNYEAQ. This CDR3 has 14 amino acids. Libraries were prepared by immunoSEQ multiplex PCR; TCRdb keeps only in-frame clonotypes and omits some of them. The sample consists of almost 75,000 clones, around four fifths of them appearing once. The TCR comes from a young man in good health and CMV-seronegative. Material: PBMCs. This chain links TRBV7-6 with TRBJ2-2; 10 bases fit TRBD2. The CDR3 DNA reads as TGTGCCAGCAGTGGGACTAGCGTTTCCGGGGAGCTGTTTTTT. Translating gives CASSGTSVSGELFF.